The rows below give T cell receptor beta chains drawn from one sample of a study of OX40 agonist ivuxolimab in advanced cancers. Repertoires were generated with immunoSEQ multiplex PCR, while TCRdb's copy carries only in-frame clones and drops some. The sample yields 65,000 to 85,000 clones, around four fifths seen once. Sequenced here: CD4+ or CD8+ T cells sorted from blood, sampled in a trial of the OX40 agonist ivuxolimab. Source of these receptors: an adult with an advanced solid tumor such as melanoma, head and neck, liver or kidney cancer. The CDR3 runs from the conserved cysteine through the conserved F or W. D genes are given only for firm matches. A row's size may be missing; if present it is once, few, many or a size class.

NA	TRBJ1-2	NA	TRBV7-8	TGTGCCAGCAGCTTAATGACAGCGGGGACCGATGGCTACACCTTC	CASSLMTAGTDGYTF
NA	TRBJ2-5	few	TRBV19	TGTGCCAGTAGTATAAGGCGCGCACAAGAGACCCAGTACTTC	CASSIRRAQETQYF
TRBD1	TRBJ1-4	NA	TRBV18	TGTGCCAGCTCACCCGCCGGGACAGCAAACCAGATTAATGAAAAACTGTTTTTT	CASSPAGTANQINEKLFF
TRBD1	TRBJ2-7	NA	TRBV6-5	TGTGCCAGCAGTCGATTGGCATCACAGGGGTACGAGCAGTACTTC	CASSRLASQGYEQYF
TRBD1	TRBJ1-2	NA	TRBV27	TGTGCCAGCAGTTTAGGGACAGGGGGCAGATATGGCTACACCTTC	CASSLGTGGRYGYTF
NA	TRBJ2-7	NA	TRBV10-3	TGTGCCATCAGTGAGTCCCTTAGCGGTTTTGGGCACGAGCAGTACTTC	CAISESLSGFGHEQYF
TRBD2	TRBJ2-5	few	TRBV7-2	TGTGCCAGCAGCTTAGGCCTAGCGGGGGGGCAGGAGACCCAGTACTTC	CASSLGLAGGQETQYF
NA	TRBJ2-3	NA	TRBV6-6	TGTGCCACCAGGGACCGCCCGGGGCGTACAGATACGCAGTATTTT	CATRDRPGRTDTQYF
NA	TRBJ2-5	few	TRBV6-1	TGTGCCGATTGTGGGGCCGCTCCGGGGACCCAGTACTTC	CADCGAAPGTQYF
TRBD2	TRBJ2-2	NA	TRBV19	TGTGCCAGTAGCCTTTCCGGGAGGGCCTACACCGGGGAGCTGTTTTTT	CASSLSGRAYTGELFF
NA	TRBJ1-2	once	TRBV23-1	TGCGCCAGCAGTCACTGGGACCGATGGAACTATGGCTACACCTTC	CASSHWDRWNYGYTF
NA	TRBJ1-3	NA	TRBV7-2	TGTGCCAGCAGCTCCGGGACTGCTGGAAACACCATATATTTT	CASSSGTAGNTIYF
NA	TRBJ2-1	NA	TRBV11-3	TGTGCCAGCAGCTTGAGCGCCGGTGGGCGGGAATTGAAGCAGTTCTTC	CASSLSAGGRELKQFF
TRBD1	TRBJ1-6	NA	TRBV7-6	TGTGCCAGCAGCCGGGCAGGGGGAAATTCACCCCTCCACTTT	CASSRAGGNSPLHF
NA	TRBJ2-7	NA	TRBV6-5	TGTGCCAGCAGTAGCAACTACGAGCAGTACTTC	CASSSNYEQYF
NA	TRBJ1-1	medium-sized	TRBV2	TGTGCCTCGCAGTACTTCAGGGACACCCTTGACACTGAAGCTTTCTTT	CASQYFRDTLDTEAFF
TRBD1	TRBJ2-1	few	TRBV28	TGTGCCAGCAGTCGGGACAGGTTATACAATGAGCAGTTCTTC	CASSRDRLYNEQFF
TRBD1	TRBJ2-1	NA	TRBV7-8	TGTGCCAGCAGCCTCTGGGGACAGGGGTTAGGCAATGAGCAGTTCTTC	CASSLWGQGLGNEQFF
TRBD1	TRBJ1-2	few	TRBV19	TGTGCCAGTAGTAGTACAGGGGGCGACGGCTACACCTTC	CASSSTGGDGYTF